This T cell receptor (beta chain) stems from a study of Ad26.COV2.S vaccination and SARS-CoV-2 variants. V dropped 4 bases and J dropped 6 bases, with 10 bases sitting between them. The CDR3 totals 13 residues. Germline CDR1 is GTSNPN and CDR2 is SVGIG (reference sequence). The table came from immunoSEQ multiplex PCR; TCRdb's copy has only in-frame clones and leaves some out. The top ten clones hold 4.5% to 5.5% of a sample with 320,000 or so clones, roughly 90% of them seen once. Treatment described: some 20 received Ad26.COV2.S at low or high dose, single or two shots; a few received placebo; per-sample allocation not given. Material that was analyzed had been drawn on day 63 after the first vaccine or placebo injection.

This clonotype was obtained from a person aged 18-60 years who received the Ad26.COV2.S COVID-19 vaccine or a placebo. The V call is TRBV30, the J call TRBJ1-6; D is unresolved. The specimen was peripheral blood, collected in a trial of Ad26.COV2.S vaccine versus placebo. This CDR3 is CAWIVQPNSPLHF. The CDR3 DNA is TGTGCCTGGATCGTCCAGCCTAATTCACCCCTCCACTTT.